This is a list of T cell receptor beta chains from one sample in a study of T-cell reconstitution after alpha-beta-depleted transplantation in children. TCRdb re-derived calls from the PCR reads in MiXCR, one entry per CDR3 protein. Here the sample spans around 94,000 distinct CDR3 sequences, less than 6% being singletons. The source was PBMCs, mostly from graft donor cells, collected 60 days after TCRalphabeta/CD19-depleted stem cell transplant. Every receptor here comes from a female patient aged 2-9 years who had a stem cell transplant for Fanconi anemia, so the T cells may come from the graft donor. Each CDR3 is given with its conserved first and last residue. The D gene is left open where the match is weak. Clone size is given for some rows only: seen once, a few or many times, or a class if the clone is expanded.

V gene	J gene	D gene	clone size	CDR3 DNA	CDR3 protein
TRBV3-1	TRBJ2-5	TRBD1	-	TGTGCCTGCAGCCCTAAGCTTCGGCCAGGGGGCATTAAAGAGACCCAGTACTTC	CACSPKLRPGGIKETQYF
TRBV7-2	TRBJ1-1	-	many	TGTGCCAGCAGCTTCGACCCCCTGCTCACTGAAGCTTTCTTT	CASSFDPLLTEAFF
TRBV18	TRBJ2-3	TRBD2	few	TGTGCCAGCTCCCTTACTAGCGGGGGGCCTCCAGATACGCAGTATTTT	CASSLTSGGPPDTQYF
TRBV4-2	TRBJ2-7	-	many	TGTGCCAGCAGCCCTGCTAGGGATGGCTACGAGCAGTACTTC	CASSPARDGYEQYF
TRBV27	TRBJ2-7	-	few	TGTGCCAGCAGTTTATCCCGGGACCACGGCTACGAGCAGTACTTC	CASSLSRDHGYEQYF
TRBV20-1	TRBJ1-4	-	many	TGCAGTGCTAGAGATGGGGGCAGGGCGGGAGAAAAACTGTTTTTT	CSARDGGRAGEKLFF
TRBV20-1	TRBJ2-1	-	many	TGCAGTGCTAGTCTGCGGGGCAATGAGCAGTTCTTC	CSASLRGNEQFF
TRBV5-1	TRBJ2-5	TRBD1	many	TGCGCCAGCAGCAAGACAGGGGGAGAGACCCAGTACTTC	CASSKTGGETQYF
TRBV12-3/TRBV12-4	TRBJ2-5	TRBD2	many	TGTGCCAGCAGTTTTTTTTCTAGCGGGCAAGAGACCCAGTACTTC	CASSFFSSGQETQYF
TRBV5-1	TRBJ2-1	TRBD2	-	TGCGCCAGCAGCGTGACGGGACTAGCCTACAATGAGCAGTTCTTC	CASSVTGLAYNEQFF
TRBV20-1	TRBJ2-7	-	few	TGCAGTGCTAGAGGACACGAGCAGTACTTC	CSARGHEQYF
TRBV5-1	TRBJ2-2	-	many	TGCGCCAGCAGCTTGGAAGGGGAGCTGTTTTTT	CASSLEGELFF
TRBV30	TRBJ2-7	-	many	TGTGCCTGGAGTACCCGGGACCGCCACTACGAGCAGTACTTC	CAWSTRDRHYEQYF
TRBV11-2	TRBJ2-4	-	many	TGTGCCAGCAGCTTAGACATAGCCAAAAACATTCAGTACTTC	CASSLDIAKNIQYF
TRBV5-4	TRBJ2-3	-	many	TGTGCCAGCAGCCCGGAAAGGGCGCAGACAGATACGCAGTATTTT	CASSPERAQTDTQYF
TRBV12-3/TRBV12-4	TRBJ2-1	-	few	TGTGCCAGCAGTCGCACCGGGACCGCCTCCTACAATGAGCAGTTCTTC	CASSRTGTASYNEQFF
TRBV5-1	TRBJ2-1	-	many	TGCGCCAGCAGCTTGGGGGACTTTTACAATGAGCAGTTCTTC	CASSLGDFYNEQFF
TRBV6-1	TRBJ2-3	-	-	TGTGCCAGCACCAGGGGACCGGGGTCCCCCACAGATACGCAGTATTTT	CASTRGPGSPTDTQYF
TRBV3-1	TRBJ2-1	TRBD2	few	TGTGCCAGCAGCCAAGTCGCTAGCGGGGCTTACAATGAGCAGTTCTTC	CASSQVASGAYNEQFF
TRBV19	TRBJ2-7	-	few	TGTGCCAGTAGCAGTGGGGGCCCGTCCTACGAGCAGTACTTC	CASSSGGPSYEQYF
TRBV10-3	TRBJ1-1	-	-	TGTGCCATCAGTGAGATGAACACTGAAGCTTTCTTT	CAISEMNTEAFF
TRBV4-2	TRBJ2-6	-	many	TGTGCCAGCAGCCACGTCTCTGGGGCCAACGTCCTGACTTTC	CASSHVSGANVLTF
TRBV20-1	TRBJ1-2	TRBD1	many	TGCAGTGCTAGGGACCCGGACAGGGGGCTGGGTGGCTACACCTTC	CSARDPDRGLGGYTF
TRBV7-9	TRBJ2-1	-	many	TGTGCCAGCAGCTCAAGAAGACAGGTCTCCTACGATGAGCAGTTCTTC	CASSSRRQVSYDEQFF
TRBV28	TRBJ2-7	-	few	TGTGCCAGCAGTTCCCGGCTAGTCTACGAGCAGTACTTC	CASSSRLVYEQYF
TRBV20-1	TRBJ2-1	TRBD2	few	TGCAGTGCTTTAGGACATAGCGGGAGGTACGACAATGAGCAGTTCTTC	CSALGHSGRYDNEQFF
TRBV20-1	TRBJ1-6	-	few	TGCAGTGCTAACCCATCAAGATCCCTAAGGGCTTCACCCCTCCACTTT	CSANPSRSLRASPLHF
TRBV20-1	TRBJ2-7	-	-	TGCAGTGCTAGATCCGGGACTCTCTCCTACGAGCAGTACTTC	CSARSGTLSYEQYF
TRBV5-1	TRBJ2-7	-	-	TGCGCCAGCAGCCTTTGGGGTGTTAGCGCCTACGAGCAGTACTTC	CASSLWGVSAYEQYF